This T cell receptor (beta chain) was recovered during a study of response to subunit inactivated influenza vaccine (dated by TCRdb to 2016 to 2019). About the full investigation: The study used deep quantitative T cell receptor repertoire profiling to track responses to a trivalent subunit inactivated influenza vaccine.

Libraries were constructed by RT-PCR. TCRdb records Illumina HiSeq 2500 as the sequencer. TCRdb reworked the public reads: Q25 trimming with fastp, MiXCR clone assembly, productive beta chains retained. Each entry is one CDR3 protein sequence, shown with its most common DNA and genes. The sample yields about 520,000 distinct CDR3 sequences; around 7.9% were counted once. 10% to 15% of the sample lies in the top ten. This clonotype has at least ten counts. This receptor's antigen is unknown. No per-base quality is available; no much larger clone lies one base away. Via the germline V gene, CDR1 is SQVTM and CDR2 ANQGSEA. Spanning cysteine to phenylalanine, the CDR3 consists of 19 amino acids. CDR3 DNA is the only sequence kept; it has 57 bases, read in frame from the first base. V is pruned by 5 bases and J by 6 bases, leaving 22 bases of the junction without a gene match. Study-wide conclusions, independent of this receptor: The authors proposed that each seasonal influenza vaccination may bring in only a limited number of new T cells.

Source: PBMCs from blood, taken 23 months after vaccination. This chain joins TRBV29-1 to TRBJ2-1, and 10 junction bases match TRBD2. This clonotype was obtained from a man in his fifties or sixties who received an inactivated influenza vaccine. Donor details come from another sample of the same person, matched by shared clones. The bases are TGCAGCGTTATCCAGGGTGCGATAGCGGGAGGACCCCTGGGCAATGAGCAGTTCTTC. The translation is CSVIQGAIAGGPLGNEQFF.